A selection of T cell receptor beta chains follows, all from one sample in a study of T cell responses to AZD1222 COVID-19 vaccine. The table came from immunoSEQ multiplex PCR; TCRdb's copy has only in-frame clones and leaves some out. The data contain approximately 150,000 clones, around 84% of them singletons. The source material was peripheral blood, sampled 28 days after the second AZD1222 dose. The receptors stem from an adult who received the AZD1222 COVID-19 vaccine. CDR3s include the opening cysteine and the closing phenylalanine or tryptophan. A D gene is named only where the DNA matches it firmly. Clone size, where shown, is once, few, many, or a class for clones that have expanded.

D,size,J,V,CDR3,DNA
NA,NA,TRBJ2-6,TRBV18,CASSPLGHLALSGANVLTF,TGTGCCAGCTCACCGCTCGGGCACCTTGCACTCTCTGGGGCCAACGTCCTGACTTTC
NA,NA,TRBJ2-2,TRBV27,CASTINRDFTGELFF,TGTGCCAGCACCATTAACAGGGATTTTACCGGGGAGCTGTTTTTT
TRBD1,NA,TRBJ2-5,TRBV24-1,CATSEGTGLQETQYF,TGTGCCACCAGTGAAGGGACAGGGCTCCAAGAGACCCAGTACTTC
NA,NA,TRBJ1-5,TRBV3-1/TRBV3-2,CASSQAGNQPQHF,TGTGCCAGCAGCCAAGCAGGAAATCAGCCCCAGCATTTT
NA,NA,TRBJ1-1,TRBV2,CASAYRGGDAFF,TGTGCCAGCGCCTACCGGGGGGGCGACGCTTTCTTT
NA,NA,TRBJ1-1,TRBV6-6,CATQGTNTEAFF,TGTGCCACCCAGGGCACGAACACTGAAGCTTTCTTT
NA,NA,TRBJ1-1,TRBV6-5,CASSRTINVEAFF,TGTGCCAGCAGCCGAACCATAAACGTAGAAGCTTTCTTT
TRBD2,NA,TRBJ2-3,TRBV10-1,CASSEVSGEGPDTQYF,TGCGCCAGCAGTGAAGTCTCGGGGGAGGGCCCGGATACGCAGTATTTT
NA,NA,TRBJ2-1,TRBV29-1,CSVGTVLSVEQFF,TGCAGCGTTGGGACAGTCCTTAGCGTTGAGCAGTTCTTC
NA,NA,TRBJ2-5,TRBV7-9,CASSLMTSDAGTQYF,TGTGCCAGCAGCCTCATGACTAGTGACGCAGGGACCCAGTACTTC
NA,few,TRBJ1-4,TRBV3-1/TRBV3-2,CASSPLARGTNEKLFF,TGTGCCAGCAGCCCCTTAGCGAGGGGAACTAATGAAAAACTGTTTTTT
NA,NA,TRBJ2-3,TRBV25-1,CASSFTPDTQYF,TGTGCCAGCAGTTTCACCCCGGATACGCAGTATTTT
TRBD1,NA,TRBJ2-1,TRBV2,CASGGTASYNEQFF,TGTGCCAGCGGTGGGACAGCCTCCTACAATGAGCAGTTCTTC
TRBD1,NA,TRBJ2-5,TRBV5-4,CASSRTGGETQYF,TGTGCCAGCAGCCGGACAGGGGGAGAGACCCAGTACTTC
TRBD2,NA,TRBJ2-6,TRBV30,CAWSSRLAGNSGANVLTF,TGTGCCTGGAGTTCTCGACTAGCGGGAAACTCTGGGGCCAACGTCCTGACTTTC
NA,NA,TRBJ1-2,TRBV5-1,CASSWGDYGYTF,TGCGCCAGCAGCTGGGGTGACTATGGCTACACCTTC
TRBD2,NA,TRBJ2-3,TRBV11-3,CASRAGGQDTQYF,TGTGCCAGCAGGGCGGGGGGCCAAGATACGCAGTATTTT
TRBD1,NA,TRBJ2-7,TRBV19,CASSRDRGQYEQYF,TGTGCCAGTAGTAGGGACAGGGGGCAGTACGAGCAGTACTTC
NA,few,TRBJ2-3,TRBV12-3/TRBV12-4,CASSFGGTDTQYF,TGTGCCAGCAGTTTTGGCGGCACAGATACGCAGTATTTT
TRBD2,NA,TRBJ2-5,TRBV3-1/TRBV3-2,CASSQTPSGGLQETQYF,TGTGCCAGCAGCCAGACTCCGTCGGGGGGGCTCCAAGAGACCCAGTACTTC
NA,NA,TRBJ1-1,TRBV5-1,CASSNKGDTEAFF,TGCGCCAGCAGCAATAAGGGGGACACTGAAGCTTTCTTT
TRBD2,NA,TRBJ2-7,TRBV9,CASSPGTSGYYEQYF,TGTGCCAGCAGCCCAGGGACTAGCGGATACTACGAGCAGTACTTC
TRBD2,NA,TRBJ2-7,TRBV2,CASSPLTSGTYEQYF,TGTGCCAGCAGCCCATTGACTAGCGGGACCTACGAGCAGTACTTC
TRBD1,NA,TRBJ1-2,TRBV28,CASSFGRGAGYTF,TGTGCCAGCAGTTTTGGCAGGGGGGCTGGCTACACCTTC
TRBD2,once,TRBJ2-3,TRBV11-2,CASSLLSGTPTDTQYF,TGTGCCAGCAGCTTACTGAGCGGGACCCCCACAGATACGCAGTATTTT
TRBD2,few,TRBJ2-1,TRBV19,CASSIVPSGMGNEQFF,TGTGCCAGTAGTATAGTCCCTAGCGGGATGGGTAATGAGCAGTTCTTC
TRBD2,NA,TRBJ2-1,TRBV9,CASSASGIRQWGNEQFF,TGTGCCAGCAGCGCCAGCGGGATTAGACAATGGGGCAATGAGCAGTTCTTC
NA,NA,TRBJ1-5,TRBV4-1,CASSQVINQPQHF,TGCGCCAGCAGCCAAGTTATCAATCAGCCCCAGCATTTT
TRBD1,NA,TRBJ2-1,TRBV29-1,CSAEAGTGGSSAFNEQFF,TGCAGCGCGGAAGCCGGGACAGGGGGCTCCTCAGCTTTCAATGAGCAGTTCTTC
NA,NA,TRBJ2-7,TRBV11-2,CASSLMHYEQYF,TGTGCCAGCAGCTTAATGCATTACGAGCAGTACTTC
TRBD2,NA,TRBJ2-1,TRBV24-1,CATSDSRQRREFGNEQFF,TGTGCCACCAGTGATTCCCGCCAAAGGCGGGAGTTCGGCAATGAGCAGTTCTTC
TRBD1,NA,TRBJ1-5,TRBV30,CAWGQGNQPQHF,TGTGCCTGGGGACAGGGCAATCAGCCCCAGCATTTT
NA,few,TRBJ1-4,TRBV5-1,CASSLLAGRAFNEKLFF,TGCGCCAGCAGCTTGTTAGCAGGGCGAGCTTTTAATGAAAAACTGTTTTTT
NA,NA,TRBJ2-3,TRBV7-2,CASSFGKTLVTDTQYF,TGTGCCAGCAGCTTTGGTAAAACACTTGTCACAGATACGCAGTATTTT
TRBD1,NA,TRBJ1-2,TRBV5-1,CASNPTGTAIGYTF,TGCGCCAGCAATCCGACCGGGACAGCGATTGGCTACACCTTC
TRBD2,few,TRBJ2-7,TRBV2,CASRPSGASSYEQYF,TGTGCCAGCAGACCTAGCGGGGCCTCCTCCTACGAGCAGTACTTC
NA,NA,TRBJ1-3,TRBV6-5,CASSDGTPRNTIYF,TGTGCCAGCAGCGACGGGACACCCAGAAACACCATATATTTT
NA,NA,TRBJ1-6,TRBV3-1/TRBV3-2,CASSLLRGGNSPLHF,TGTGCCAGCAGCCTACTAAGGGGGGGGAATTCACCCCTCCACTTT
TRBD1,NA,TRBJ2-7,TRBV5-4,CASSQPGTGGYFEQYF,TGTGCCAGCAGCCAGCCCGGGACAGGGGGATATTTTGAGCAGTACTTC